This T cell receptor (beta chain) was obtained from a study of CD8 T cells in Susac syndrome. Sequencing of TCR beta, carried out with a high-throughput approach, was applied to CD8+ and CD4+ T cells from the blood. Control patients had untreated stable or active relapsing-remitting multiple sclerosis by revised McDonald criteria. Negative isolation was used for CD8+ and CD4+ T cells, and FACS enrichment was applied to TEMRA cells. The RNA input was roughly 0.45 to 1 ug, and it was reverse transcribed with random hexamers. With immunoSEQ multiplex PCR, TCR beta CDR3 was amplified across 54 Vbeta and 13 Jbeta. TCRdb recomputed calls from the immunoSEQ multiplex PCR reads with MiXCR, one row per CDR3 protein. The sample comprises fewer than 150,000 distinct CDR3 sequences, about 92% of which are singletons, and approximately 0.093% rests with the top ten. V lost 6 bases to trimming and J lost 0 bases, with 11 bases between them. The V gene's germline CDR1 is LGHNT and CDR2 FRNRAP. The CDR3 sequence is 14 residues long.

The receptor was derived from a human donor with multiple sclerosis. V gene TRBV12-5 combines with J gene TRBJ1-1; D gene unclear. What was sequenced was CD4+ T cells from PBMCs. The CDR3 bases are TGTGCTAGTGGGAACAGAAACATGAACACTGAAGCTTTCTTT. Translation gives CASGNRNMNTEAFF.